The clone carrying this T cell receptor (beta chain) was detected once. Here immunoSEQ multiplex PCR was the method, and the copy in TCRdb shows in-frame clones only, minus some. The table includes 84,000 or so clones, around 94% detected once. These data come from a study of T cell changes during pregnancy in multiple sclerosis. Trimming took 4 bases from V and 2 from J, leaving 26 bases between them. Germline values: CDR1 MNHNS, CDR2 SASEGT. The CDR3 spans 19 residues. The receptor was derived from a female donor with multiple sclerosis, enrolled in a pregnancy study. The V and J genes are TRBV6-1 and TRBJ2-5; tentatively, D is TRBD2 (7 bases). Sequences were derived from peripheral blood, sampled in the third trimester of pregnancy. The CDR3 sequence is CASSVNTGMRGRRQETQYF. The CDR3 DNA reads as TGTGCCAGCAGTGTTAACACAGGGATGCGCGGGAGAAGGCAAGAGACCCAGTACTTC.